This T cell receptor (beta chain) was observed in a study of blood T cell repertoires in COVID-19. This clone was seen just once. Trimming removed 4 bases at V and 7 bases at J, with 13 bases between. The germline CDR1 and CDR2 sequences are SGHTA and FQGTGA. The CDR3 runs 14 residues. Clones were read by immunoSEQ multiplex PCR, and TCRdb kept only the in-frame ones, dropping some. The data show around 94,000 clones, 84% seen once. Input material: peripheral blood. This clonotype was obtained from a man aged 35 to 55 with active or convalescent COVID-19. The chain recombines TRBV7-3 with TRBJ2-2, with D maybe TRBD2 (6 bases). Written as DNA, the CDR3 is TGTGCCAGCAGCTCCCCGGAGGGTCGCGGGGAGCTGTTTTTT. This gives the protein CASSSPEGRGELFF. The complete variable domain, with remaining parts taken from reference TRBV7-3 and TRBJ2-2, reads GAGVSQTPSNKVTEKGKYVELRCDPISGHTALYWYRQSLGQGPEFLIYFQGTGAADDSGLPNDRFFAVRPEGSVSTLKIQRTERGDSAVYLCASSSPEGRGELFFGEGSRLTVL.